These T cell receptor beta chains were read from a single sample in a study of CD8+CD57+ T cells in acquired aplastic anemia. TCRdb re-analysed the reads in MiXCR, keeping a single row per CDR3 protein. The sample holds 400,000 to 450,000 distinct CDR3 sequences, 55% to 75% seen once. What was sequenced was sorted CD4+, CD8+, or CD8+CD57+ T cells (not recorded which) from PBMCs. These receptors came from a human donor in good health, serving as a control. CDR3s include the opening cysteine and the closing phenylalanine or tryptophan.

>TRBV7-8
CASSLGPGQDPYNSPLHF
>TRBV9
CASSVGGAGNIQYF
>TRBV3-1
CASSPLTSGETQYF
>TRBV7-9
CASSSRPNNEAFF
>TRBV7-8
CASGQVVGGQDSPLHF
>TRBV29-1
CSVVVRANQPQHF
>TRBV2
CASIMTGNDDQFF
>TRBV11-3
CASSLFLNGGYNSPLHF
>TRBV10-2
CASREGIFYEQYF
>TRBV9
CASTVWQGHQETQYF
>TRBV7-2
CASSLALGGYEQYF
>TRBV9
CASSLSDRGYGQFF
>TRBV5-4
CASSGDRADTQYF
>TRBV12-5
CASGPGQGGVTEAFF
>TRBV20-1
CSARMDRAFGYEQYF
>TRBV12-3/TRBV12-4
CASQNSGTGGISDEKLFF
>TRBV5-1
CASSLESGLNTEAFF
>TRBV9
CASSVAVEVYLSYF
>TRBV12-3/TRBV12-4
CASIITTGGYYEQYF
>TRBV20-1
CSARTGYTF
>TRBV7-2
CASSLDQGSTDTQYF
>TRBV7-2
CASSAGQATLAYYQYF
>TRBV5-8
CASSRRAPQYF
>TRBV13
CASTLGQMNTEAFF
>TRBV25-1
CASNIPFPAGRGTKPYGYTF
>TRBV5-6
CASSPQATPNSPLHF
>TRBV7-3
CASSNGLVCEQYFF
>TRBV7-2
CASSPAPVTGELFF
>TRBV7-8
CASSLERLRNTEAFF
>TRBV2
CATSGNEGNQTQHF
>TRBV19
CASSPSRGGAYEPFF
>TRBV5-4
CASSLGQGIGDEQYF
>TRBV10-3
CAISLGTGEAFF
>TRBV19
CASSPRTLNTEAFF
>TRBV20-1
CSARDGQGWYQPQHF
>TRBV6-5
CASSYTSGSYEQYF
>TRBV6-5
CASTNRGPGGYGYTF
>TRBV12-3/TRBV12-4
CASSRDGYGTGGQAFF
>TRBV7-2
CASSAGDTEYF
>TRBV11-1
CASSSDRRSYEQYF
>TRBV9
CASSPSEVNNSPLHF
>TRBV5-8
CASSLQGGDTQYF
>TRBV12-3/TRBV12-4
CATRPGQSFETQYF
>TRBV12-3/TRBV12-4
CASSPGANYGYTF
>TRBV3-2
CASSISGTGHEKLFF
>TRBV5-1
CASSLAPRTGAFF